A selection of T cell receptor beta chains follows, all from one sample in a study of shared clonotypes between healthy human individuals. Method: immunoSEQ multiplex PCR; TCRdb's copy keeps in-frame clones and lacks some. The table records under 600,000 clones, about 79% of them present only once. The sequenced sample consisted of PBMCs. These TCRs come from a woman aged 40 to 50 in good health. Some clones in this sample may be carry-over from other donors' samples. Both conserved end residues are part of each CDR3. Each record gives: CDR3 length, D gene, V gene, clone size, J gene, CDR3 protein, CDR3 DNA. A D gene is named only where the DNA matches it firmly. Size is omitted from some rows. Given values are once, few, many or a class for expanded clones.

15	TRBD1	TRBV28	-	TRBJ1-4	CASRRQGSTNEKLFF	TGTGCCAGCAGACGACAGGGTTCAACTAATGAAAAACTGTTTTTT
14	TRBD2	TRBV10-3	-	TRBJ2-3	CAISDGLAGDTQYF	TGTGCCATCAGTGATGGACTAGCGGGAGATACGCAGTATTTT
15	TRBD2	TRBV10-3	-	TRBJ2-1	CAISGTSGERNEQFF	TGTGCCATCAGCGGGACTAGCGGGGAAAGAAATGAGCAGTTCTTC
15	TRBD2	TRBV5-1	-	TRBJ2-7	CASGPELAGPYEQYF	TGCGCCAGCGGACCCGAATTAGCGGGACCTTACGAGCAGTACTTC
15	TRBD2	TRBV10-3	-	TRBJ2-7	CAISPGTSGSYEQYF	TGTGCCATCAGTCCGGGGACTAGCGGGAGTTACGAGCAGTACTTC
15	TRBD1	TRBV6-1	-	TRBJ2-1	CASSPSGTDYNEQFF	TGTGCCAGCAGTCCCTCGGGGACAGACTACAATGAGCAGTTCTTC
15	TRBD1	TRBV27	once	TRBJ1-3	CASSLGQGAGNTIYF	TGTGCCAGCAGTTTAGGACAGGGCGCTGGAAACACCATATATTTT
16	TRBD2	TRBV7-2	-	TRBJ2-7	CASSLVSSGVFYEQYF	TGTGCCAGCAGCTTAGTTTCCAGCGGGGTCTTCTACGAGCAGTACTTC
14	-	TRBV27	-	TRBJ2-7	CASSRKDSSYEQYF	TGTGCCAGCAGTCGAAAAGACAGTTCCTACGAGCAGTACTTC
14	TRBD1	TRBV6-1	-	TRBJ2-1	CASSNRGAYNEQFF	TGTGCCAGCAGTAACAGGGGAGCCTACAATGAGCAGTTCTTC
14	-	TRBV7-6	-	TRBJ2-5	CASSPWAGLETQYF	TGTGCCAGCAGCCCGTGGGCAGGGTTAGAGACCCAGTACTTC
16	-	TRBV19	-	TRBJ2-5	CASSSGLARAEETQYF	TGTGCCAGTAGTAGCGGGCTAGCTAGGGCGGAAGAGACCCAGTACTTC
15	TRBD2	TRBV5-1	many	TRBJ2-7	CASSSLPGGPYEQYF	TGCGCCAGCAGCTCGCTTCCGGGAGGGCCCTACGAGCAGTACTTC
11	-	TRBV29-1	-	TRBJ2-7	CSVGGNYEQYF	TGCAGCGTTGGTGGAAACTACGAGCAGTACTTC
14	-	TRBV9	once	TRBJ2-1	CASSVAGGGGEQFF	TGTGCCAGCAGCGTAGCTGGAGGGGGCGGTGAGCAGTTCTTC
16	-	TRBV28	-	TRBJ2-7	CASSYYGGPHSYEQYF	TGTGCCAGCAGTTACTATGGGGGGCCGCACTCCTACGAGCAGTACTTC
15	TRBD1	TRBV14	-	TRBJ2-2	CASSTGQGYTGELFF	TGTGCCAGCAGTACCGGACAGGGATACACCGGGGAGCTGTTTTTT
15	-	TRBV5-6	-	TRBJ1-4	CASSLVGATNEKLFF	TGTGCCAGCAGCTTGGTCGGTGCAACTAATGAAAAACTGTTTTTT
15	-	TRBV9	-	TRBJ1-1	CASSPNSGGNTEAFF	TGTGCCAGCAGCCCGAACAGTGGGGGGAACACTGAAGCTTTCTTT
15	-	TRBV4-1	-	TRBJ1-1	CASSLQGRKNTEAFF	TGCGCCAGCAGCCTCCAGGGACGGAAGAACACTGAAGCTTTCTTT
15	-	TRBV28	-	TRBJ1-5	CASSHGLFSNQPQHF	TGTGCCAGCAGCCATGGACTGTTTAGCAATCAGCCCCAGCATTTT
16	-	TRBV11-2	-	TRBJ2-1	CASSHPGEVPYNEQFF	TGTGCCAGCAGCCACCCGGGAGAGGTCCCCTACAATGAGCAGTTCTTC
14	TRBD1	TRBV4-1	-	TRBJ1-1	CASSHATGEPEAFF	TGCGCCAGCAGCCATGCGACAGGGGAGCCTGAAGCTTTCTTT
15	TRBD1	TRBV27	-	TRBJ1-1	CASRLGTVKDDRAFF	TGTGCCTCCCGTCTGGGGACAGTGAAAGACGATAGGGCTTTCTTT
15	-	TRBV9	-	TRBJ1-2	CASSVAGTPNYGYTF	TGTGCCAGCAGCGTAGCTGGGACACCTAACTATGGCTACACCTTC
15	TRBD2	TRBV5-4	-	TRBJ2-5	CASSLTSGSQETQYF	TGTGCCAGCAGCTTAACTAGCGGATCACAAGAGACCCAGTACTTC
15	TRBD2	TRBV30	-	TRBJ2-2	CAWRAPGGTTGGLFF	TGTGCCTGGAGAGCCCCGGGAGGGACTACCGGGGGGCTGTTTTTT
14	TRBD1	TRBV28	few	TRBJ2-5	CASSTEGDRGAQYF	TGTGCCAGCAGTACCGAGGGGGACAGGGGGGCCCAGTACTTC
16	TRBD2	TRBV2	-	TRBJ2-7	CASSDAGGPRAYEQYF	TGTGCCAGCAGTGATGCGGGAGGGCCCCGAGCCTACGAGCAGTACTTC
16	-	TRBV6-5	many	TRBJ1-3	CASSYGAGSSGNTIYF	TGTGCCAGCAGTTACGGGGCAGGGAGCTCTGGAAACACCATATATTTT
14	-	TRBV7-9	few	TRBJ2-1	CASSLTLGDNEQFF	TGTGCCAGCAGTTTGACACTTGGGGACAATGAGCAGTTCTTC
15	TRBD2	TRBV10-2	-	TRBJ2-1	CASSALAATYNEQFF	TGCGCCAGCAGTGCGCTAGCGGCTACATACAATGAGCAGTTCTTC
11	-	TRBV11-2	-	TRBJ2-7	CASSSIYEQYF	TGTGCCAGCAGCTCGATCTACGAGCAGTACTTC
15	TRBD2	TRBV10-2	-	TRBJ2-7	CATHPGTSRTYEQYF	TGCGCCACCCACCCCGGGACTAGCCGAACCTACGAGCAGTACTTC
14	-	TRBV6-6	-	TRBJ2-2	CASSSGVGTGELFF	TGTGCCAGCAGTTCAGGGGTAGGCACCGGGGAGCTGTTTTTT
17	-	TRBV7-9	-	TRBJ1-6	CASSFRNRDGNNSPLHF	TGTGCCAGCAGCTTTCGCAACCGGGACGGGAATAATTCACCCCTCCACTTT
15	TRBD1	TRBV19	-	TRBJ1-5	CASSRQDRGNQPQHF	TGTGCCAGTAGTCGGCAGGACAGGGGGAATCAGCCCCAGCATTTT
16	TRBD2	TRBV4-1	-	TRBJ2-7	CASSQVLAGEWYEQYF	TGCGCCAGCAGCCAAGTTCTGGCGGGAGAGTGGTACGAGCAGTACTTC
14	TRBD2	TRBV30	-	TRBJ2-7	CAWSVGLAGYEQYF	TGTGCCTGGAGTGTTGGACTAGCGGGATACGAGCAGTACTTC
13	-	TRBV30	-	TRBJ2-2	CAWSADYTGELFF	TGTGCCTGGAGTGCGGACTACACCGGGGAGCTGTTTTTT